The 29 T cell receptor beta chains in this list originate from one sample, sequenced in a study of blood T cell repertoires in COVID-19. Sequencing used immunoSEQ multiplex PCR; TCRdb keeps in-frame clones, though not all of them. The data show around 230,000 clones, about 80% seen once. The sample consisted of peripheral blood. The receptors were sampled from a woman aged 40 to 50 with active or convalescent COVID-19.

The table lists this clone with a count of one. The chain recombines TRBV9 with TRBJ1-3; 7 bases align to TRBD1. The J segment lost 0 bases and the V segment lost 2 bases, leaving 11 bases of the junction unmatched. CDR3 size: 18 residues. Germline V gives CDR1 SGDLS, CDR2 YYNGEE. CDR3 residues: CASSVGQSLTSSGNTIYF. Here the CDR3 DNA reads TGTGCCAGCAGCGTGGGACAGAGCCTCACCTCCTCTGGAAACACCATATATTTT.

The CDR3 DNA sequence: TGCGCCAGCAGCAGCGGGAGTCGATACGAGCAGTACTTC. This sequence encodes CASSSGSRYEQYF. The chain uses TRBV10-1 and TRBJ2-7, with TRBD2 identical over 8 bases. V lost 6 bases to trimming and J lost 4 bases; unmatched junction nucleotides: 5. Germline CDR1 reads WNHNN; CDR2 reads SYGVQD (reference sequence). This CDR3 is built from 13 residues.

The genes are TRBV29-1 and TRBJ1-4; TRBD1 agrees at 10 bases. CDR3 length: 13 residues. From germline, CDR1 is SQVTM and CDR2 ANQGSEA. Trimming cost V 4 bases and J 8 bases; bases outside gene matches: 4. CDR3 nucleotide sequence: TGCAGCGTTGGGACAGGGGGTACCGAAAAACTGTTTTTT. This sequence encodes CSVGTGGTEKLFF.

V is TRBV27 and J is TRBJ1-2, with 12 positions matching TRBD1. Germline V gene lookup returns CDR1 MNHEY and CDR2 SMNVEV (reference sequence). The length of the CDR3 is 16 residues. Trimming took 2 bases from V and 1 from J; bases not matched to a gene: 2. CDR3 bases: TGTGCCAGCAGTTTAGGGACAGGGGGCGATAACTATGGCTACACCTTC. This sequence encodes CASSLGTGGDNYGYTF.

The V and J genes are TRBV19 and TRBJ1-1; D unresolved. Trimming shortened V by 5 bases and J by 5 bases, and 18 bases separated the two germline ends. CDR3 length: 15 amino acids. Germline V gene lookup returns CDR1 LNHDA and CDR2 SQIVND (reference sequence). The CDR3 region is CASSPTLEGWTEAFF. In DNA form, the CDR3 reads TGTGCCAGTAGTCCCACCTTGGAGGGTTGGACTGAAGCTTTCTTT. Using reference TRBV19 and TRBJ1-1 for the parts outside the CDR3, the full variable domain is DGGITQSPKYLFRKEGQNVTLSCEQNLNHDAMYWYRQDPGQGLRLIYYSQIVNDFQKGDIAEGYSVSREKKESFPLTVTSAQKNPTAFYLCASSPTLEGWTEAFFGQGTRLTVV.

This clone was seen only once. The V call is TRBV7-2, the J call TRBJ1-2; the match to TRBD1 covers 8 bases. Trimming cost V 0 bases and J 0 bases; bases outside gene matches: 3. The CDR3 loop spans 16 amino acids. The germline V gene encodes CDR1 SGHTA and CDR2 FQGNSA. DNA for the CDR3: TGTGCCAGCAGCTTAGCCCAGGGGGCGCCTAACTATGGCTACACCTTC. This translates into CASSLAQGAPNYGYTF. Combining the CDR3 with reference TRBV7-2 and TRBJ1-2 gives the whole variable domain GAGVSQSPSNKVTEKGKDVELRCDPISGHTALYWYRQSLGQGLEFLIYFQGNSAPDKSGLPSDRFSAERTGGSVSTLTIQRTQQEDSAVYLCASSLAQGAPNYGYTFGSGTRLTVV.

This rearrangement joins TRBV28 to TRBJ1-4, with D tentatively TRBD1 (6 bases). Trimming took 2 bases from V and 8 from J, leaving 12 bases between them. Germline V lookup: CDR1 MDHEN, CDR2 SYDVKM. The CDR3 runs 14 residues. Here the CDR3 DNA reads TGTGCCAGCAGTTTAGGGGGCGAAGAGGAAAAACTGTTTTTT. Protein: CASSLGGEEEKLFF.

This clone has just one count. J is TRBJ1-2 and V is TRBV9; tentatively, D is TRBD1 (6 bases). Trimming cost V 3 bases and J 5 bases, with 14 bases left between them. Germline V lookup: CDR1 SGDLS, CDR2 YYNGEE. The CDR3 is made up of 14 amino acids. The CDR3 sequence: CASSALGQSYGYTF. The DNA of the CDR3 is TGTGCCAGCAGCGCCCTCGGACAGTCTTATGGCTACACCTTC.

The chain employs TRBV6-5 and TRBJ2-3, with 8 bases that match TRBD2. CDR1 is MNHEY and CDR2 is SVGAGI in the germline V gene. The V segment lost 10 bases and the J segment 5 bases; nucleotides outside the gene matches: 8. The CDR3 consists of 13 residues. As DNA, the CDR3 is TGTGCCACCCGACTAGCGTGGCGAGATACGCAGTATTTT. Protein product: CATRLAWRDTQYF.

The genes are TRBV5-1 and TRBJ1-2; D not certain. Trimming took off 0 bases at V and 3 bases at J, with 9 bases between the two ends. The CDR3 length is 14 residues. Germline assignment: CDR1 SGHRS and CDR2 YFSETQ. The CDR3 bases are TGCGCCAGCAGCTTGGTTGGGCCGGACTATGGCTACACCTTC. Amino acids: CASSLVGPDYGYTF.

CDR3 bases: TGTGCCAGCAGCGTAGGTAGCCAGCCGGGACAGGGGAATGGCTACACCTTC. It encodes CASSVGSQPGQGNGYTF. The V gene is TRBV9, the J gene TRBJ1-2; 10 nucleotides align to TRBD1. J gave up 6 bases and V 0 bases, and 11 bases lay outside the gene matches. This CDR3 contains 17 residues. Germline V CDR1 and CDR2: SGDLS, YYNGEE.

The V gene is TRBV10-3, the J gene TRBJ2-7, with 8 bases lining up with TRBD1. There are 15 residues in the CDR3. Unmatched junction bases numbered 7, after V lost 4 bases and J lost 2 bases. The germline CDR1 and CDR2 sequences are ENHRY and SYGVKD. In DNA form, the CDR3 reads TGTGCCATCAGTGGAGGGACAGGCCGTGCCTACGAGCAGTACTTC. It translates to CAISGGTGRAYEQYF.

The V and J genes are TRBV11-2 and TRBJ1-1; TRBD1 is a possible D gene (6 bases). This CDR3 region has 13 residues. The V end was cut by 7 bases, the J end by 0 bases, with 9 bases between. Germline-derived CDR1 and CDR2 are SGHAT and FQNNGV. In DNA, the CDR3 is TGTGCCAGCAACACAGGGATGAACACTGAAGCTTTCTTT. It encodes CASNTGMNTEAFF.

This chain connects TRBV7-9 to TRBJ2-7; 16 bases are shared with TRBD2. Germline CDR1 SEHNR, CDR2 FQNEAQ (reference sequence). The J segment lost 1 base and the V segment lost 6 bases, leaving 9 bases of the junction unmatched. There are 18 residues in the CDR3. CDR3 residues: CASRRGTSGRGPSYEQYF. In DNA form, the CDR3 reads TGTGCCAGCAGACGTGGGACTAGCGGGAGGGGACCTTCCTACGAGCAGTACTTC.

The chain couples TRBV7-8 to TRBJ2-3, with 7 bases fitting TRBD2. CDR3 size: 15 residues. Germline V gene data show CDR1 as SGHVS and CDR2 as FQNEAQ. Germline trimming cut 1 base from V and 5 bases from J; bases unmatched to any gene: 6. CDR3 in amino acids: CASSLVETGGDTQYF. The CDR3 coding sequence is TGTGCCAGCAGCTTAGTTGAAACGGGGGGAGATACGCAGTATTTT.

The chain couples TRBV4-3 to TRBJ1-4; D gene ambiguous. Per germline, CDR1 LGHNA and CDR2 YSLEER. CDR3 length equals 14 residues. V gave up 0 bases and J gave up 7 bases, with 9 bases separating them. CDR3 sequence (DNA): TGCGCCAGCAGCCAAGATGGCGGAGGTGAAAAACTGTTTTTT. Encoded protein: CASSQDGGGEKLFF.

V and J are TRBV11-2 and TRBJ1-3; possibly TRBD1 for D (6 bases). Per the germline V gene, CDR1 is SGHAT and CDR2 is FQNNGV. Trimming removed 2 bases at V and 4 bases at J, with 12 bases between. There are 15 residues in the CDR3. CDR3 sequence reads: CASSLQGRGGNTIYF. The CDR3 DNA reads TGTGCCAGCAGCTTACAGGGGAGAGGCGGAAACACCATATATTTT. Looking up the rest from reference TRBV11-2 and TRBJ1-3 gives the full variable domain: EAGVAQSPRYKIIEKRQSVAFWCNPISGHATLYWYQQILGQGPKLLIQFQNNGVVDDSQLPKDRFSAERLKGVDSTLKIQPAKLEDSAVYLCASSLQGRGGNTIYFGEGSWLTVV.

This sequence joins TRBV21-1 and TRBJ2-5; the table's TRBD2 call for D was not verified on the DNA. TRBV21-1 is tagged as a pseudogene. There are 15 residues in the CDR3. The CDR3 loop is CAFPKGGGPSKDQYF. Written as DNA, the CDR3 is TGTGCCTTTCCCAAGGGGGGGGGACCAAGTAAAGACCAGTACTTC.

V is TRBV23-1 and J is TRBJ2-7; possible D gene TRBD1, 5 bases. TRBV23-1 is an ORF; its function is uncertain. CDR3 length equals 15 residues. The V gene lost 4 bases and the J gene lost 2 bases, with 15 bases spanning the gap. The CDR3 bases are TGCGCCAGCAGTCCCCGGCAGGGCCCCCCCTACGAGCAGTACTTC. Its translation is CASSPRQGPPYEQYF.

V and J are TRBV19 and TRBJ2-1; TRBD1 agrees at 8 bases. The V and J ends lost 5 bases and 3 bases, in that order; junction bases with no gene match: 15. The CDR3 sequence is 18 residues long. The germline gives CDR1 LNHDA, CDR2 SQIVND (reference sequence). The CDR3, as DNA: TGTGCCAGTAGTTCCTTGGACAGGGATGGGTTTGTCTACAATGAGCAGTTCTTC. It codes for CASSSLDRDGFVYNEQFF.

The chain recombines TRBV19 with TRBJ2-3; D is possibly TRBD2 (6 bases). The CDR3 runs 14 residues. Trimming took 7 bases from V and 2 from J, leaving 13 bases between them. Germline loops: CDR1 LNHDA, CDR2 SQIVND (reference sequence). CDR3 nucleotide sequence: TGTGCCAGTATTGACGGGGGAATCACAGATACGCAGTATTTT. It codes for CASIDGGITDTQYF. Full variable domain (missing parts from reference TRBV19 and TRBJ2-3): DGGITQSPKYLFRKEGQNVTLSCEQNLNHDAMYWYRQDPGQGLRLIYYSQIVNDFQKGDIAEGYSVSREKKESFPLTVTSAQKNPTAFYLCASIDGGITDTQYFGPGTRLTVL.

This clone turned up a few times. The rearrangement joins TRBV7-8 to TRBJ2-5; 13 nucleotides match TRBD2. The CDR3 is 16 residues long. V shed 4 bases, J shed 2 bases, and the junction held 4 bases outside the gene matches. Germline assignment: CDR1 SGHVS and CDR2 FQNEAQ. CDR3 residues: CASSSGLAGVQETQYF. The CDR3 region has the DNA TGTGCCAGCAGCTCTGGACTAGCGGGGGTTCAAGAGACCCAGTACTTC.

This clone was seen a single time. The chain has TRBV5-4 and TRBJ1-1; 11 nucleotides align to TRBD1. Germline V CDR1 and CDR2: SGHNT, YYREEE (reference sequence). Germline trimming cut 5 bases from V and 5 bases from J; bases unmatched to any gene: 8. CDR3 length: 15 amino acids. The CDR3 protein is CASRVDRGRGTEAFF. CDR3 coding DNA: TGTGCCAGCAGAGTGGACAGGGGGCGAGGGACTGAAGCTTTCTTT.

The V call is TRBV24-1, the J call TRBJ2-1, with 7 positions matching TRBD2. The ends lost 2 bases at V and 5 bases at J; junction bases unmatched: 11. Germline CDR1 KGHDR, CDR2 SFDVKD. This CDR3 spans 17 amino acids. The chain's CDR3 is CATSDWTRQGRNNEQFF. CDR3 bases: TGTGCCACCAGTGATTGGACTAGACAAGGTCGAAACAATGAGCAGTTCTTC.

The V and J genes are TRBV14 and TRBJ1-4; the D gene is possibly TRBD1 (6 bases). The length of the CDR3 is 15 residues. Germline V lookup: CDR1 SGHDN, CDR2 FVKESK. V was shortened by 4 bases and J by 5 bases, with 14 bases between the two germline ends. In nucleotides, the CDR3 is TGTGCCAGCAGCCCAGTGGACAGACGAAATGAAAAACTGTTTTTT. This gives the protein CASSPVDRRNEKLFF. Supplemented by reference TRBV14 and TRBJ1-4, the full variable domain reads EAGVTQFPSHSVIEKGQTVTLRCDPISGHDNLYWYRRVMGKEIKFLLHFVKESKQDESGMPNNRFLAERTGGTYSTLKVQPAELEDSGVYFCASSPVDRRNEKLFFGSGTQLSVL.

The J gene is TRBJ2-1, the V gene TRBV19; 7 bases are a match to TRBD1. V lost 8 bases, J lost 2 bases, and 6 bases stayed unmatched. The CDR3 totals 14 residues. The germline V gene encodes CDR1 LNHDA and CDR2 SQIVND (reference sequence). The CDR3 here is CASGEQGPYNEQFF. The CDR3 nucleotides read TGTGCCAGTGGGGAACAGGGGCCCTACAATGAGCAGTTCTTC.

The rearrangement uses TRBV13 and TRBJ2-1, with D perhaps TRBD2 (7 bases). Germline CDR1 and CDR2: PRHDT and FYEKMQ (reference sequence). Deletions cut 5 bases from V and 5 bases from J, with 31 bases between. This CDR3 region has 20 residues. This CDR3 is CASSLPPKATGGPSHNEQFF. As DNA, the CDR3 is TGTGCCAGCAGCCTACCCCCCAAAGCCACCGGGGGGCCTTCACACAATGAGCAGTTCTTC.

The J gene is TRBJ2-1, the V gene TRBV2; 11 bases fit TRBD2. CDR1 SNHLY and CDR2 FYNNEI come from the germline V gene. The junction had 5 bases not matched to a gene; V was cut back by 3 bases and J by 7 bases. This CDR3 comprises 15 residues. The chain's CDR3 is CASSDSLAGGNEQFF. The CDR3 DNA is TGTGCCAGCAGTGATTCCCTAGCGGGGGGAAATGAGCAGTTCTTC.

The chain employs TRBV6-5 and TRBJ1-1; D not resolved. The germline V gene encodes CDR1 MNHEY and CDR2 SVGAGI. The CDR3 consists of 15 residues. V dropped 6 bases and J dropped 5 bases, with 19 bases sitting between them. CDR3 nucleotides: TGTGCCAGCAGGATACAAACCCTCCCTAGTACTGAAGCTTTCTTT. Encoded protein: CASRIQTLPSTEAFF.